This T cell receptor (beta chain) was captured by sequencing in a study of PD-1 blockade in mismatch repair-deficient tumors. CDR1 SGHTA and CDR2 FQGTGA come from the germline V gene. V lost 5 bases to trimming and J lost 0 bases; unmatched junction nucleotides: 4. The CDR3 is 15 residues long. Described time point: approximately 10-day in vitro stimulation with candidate neoantigen peptide 5. The table came from immunoSEQ multiplex PCR; TCRdb's copy has only in-frame clones and leaves some out. Among over 14,000 clones listed, 84% were seen once. This clone was picked up one time. Its antigen is as yet unknown.

The TCR sequence derives from an adult with mismatch repair-deficient cancer. The chain combines TRBV7-3 with TRBJ2-1; 7 bases line up with TRBD1. The sequenced sample was cells cultured in vitro, obtained from a patient treated with pembrolizumab. The CDR3 DNA reads TGTGCCAGCAGCACATCAGGGGGCTCCTACAATGAGCAGTTCTTC. Amino acids: CASSTSGGSYNEQFF.